These 2 T cell receptor beta chains share one sample of origin, sequenced in a study of blood T cell repertoires in COVID-19. The method was immunoSEQ multiplex PCR; TCRdb's version includes in-frame clones alone and lacks a portion of them. The data show about 220,000 clones, with 86% seen just once and about 4% held by the top ten. Sample: PBMCs or T cells enriched from blood (not recorded which). Every receptor here comes from a middle-aged woman with acute COVID-19.

V usage is TRBV29-1 and J usage is TRBJ2-1; the match to TRBD1 covers 8 bases. CDR3 size: 14 residues. Trimming took 4 bases from V and 5 from J; bases not matched to a gene: 7. Germline values: CDR1 SQVTM, CDR2 ANQGSEA. The CDR3 bases are TGCAGCGTTGTGAGGCAGGGGGCGGACAATGAGCAGTTCTTC. This gives the protein CSVVRQGADNEQFF.

This clone has just one count. The chain employs TRBV4-1 and TRBJ1-3; no clear D. V was pared by 1 base and J by 2 bases, with 15 bases between. CDR1 and CDR2 (germline): MGHRA, YSYEKL. The CDR3 sequence is 17 residues long. CDR3 coding DNA: TGCGCCAGCAGCCAAGGGAGTGCCCGGCGAGCTGGAAACACCATATATTTT. As protein: CASSQGSARRAGNTIYF.